The rows below give T cell receptor beta chains drawn from one sample of a study of a mutant IDH1 vaccine in newly diagnosed glioma. Their antigens are not known. Using immunoSEQ multiplex PCR, the repertoire was profiled, and TCRdb retains in-frame clones only, with some absent. Altogether 50,000 to 65,000 clones are present, 65% to 85% being singletons, with the ten largest covering roughly 9%. Sequenced here: PBMCs, sampled from a glioma patient whose treatment included an IDH1 peptide vaccine. These receptors all come from a woman aged 45-60 years with glioma. Both conserved end residues are trimmed from each CDR3. Each record gives: CDR3 length, V gene, J gene, CDR3 protein.

11	TRBV7-9	TRBJ1-1	ASSPGGNTEAF
10	TRBV7-2	TRBJ1-2	ASIRRVGGYT
11	TRBV7-3	TRBJ1-2	ASSLAGGYGYT
12	TRBV4-3	TRBJ2-2	ASSLQENTGELF
15	TRBV19	TRBJ1-5	ASSRSGTQNSNQPQH
14	TRBV5-5	TRBJ1-1	ASSFKQGLMNTEAF
13	TRBV15	TRBJ1-1	ATSRDGNMGSEAF
12	TRBV10-3	TRBJ2-7	AISPGTGNYEQY
13	TRBV6-5	TRBJ1-3	ASSSAPSSGNTIY
11	TRBV6-5	TRBJ1-5	ASGTNSNQPQH
13	TRBV6-1	TRBJ2-3	ASSEMAVVGDTQY
12	TRBV5-4	TRBJ1-1	ASSSRDRGPEAF
14	TRBV11-2	TRBJ2-3	ASSPSRLAGADTQY
12	TRBV6-4	TRBJ2-2	ASSEKPGAGELF
13	TRBV2	TRBJ1-5	ASSEEGGGNQPQH
13	TRBV6-1	TRBJ1-5	ASSERRLSNQPQH
11	TRBV19	TRBJ1-1	ATGRAFDTEAF
11	TRBV28	TRBJ1-4	AIAGGRDEKLF
13	TRBV18	TRBJ2-5	ASSPGTGGRETQY
13	TRBV6-5	TRBJ1-5	ASSLIRGGNQPQH
12	TRBV7-2	TRBJ1-2	ASSFRGRVLGYT
12	TRBV5-4	TRBJ1-1	ASSLTALNTEAF
14	TRBV5-6	TRBJ1-4	ASSLALRDRGEKLF
12	TRBV6-1	TRBJ1-3	ASSADRFGNTIY
13	TRBV29-1	TRBJ2-2	SVAPRGAGTGELF
13	TRBV4-2	TRBJ2-3	ASSQGLGGTDTQY